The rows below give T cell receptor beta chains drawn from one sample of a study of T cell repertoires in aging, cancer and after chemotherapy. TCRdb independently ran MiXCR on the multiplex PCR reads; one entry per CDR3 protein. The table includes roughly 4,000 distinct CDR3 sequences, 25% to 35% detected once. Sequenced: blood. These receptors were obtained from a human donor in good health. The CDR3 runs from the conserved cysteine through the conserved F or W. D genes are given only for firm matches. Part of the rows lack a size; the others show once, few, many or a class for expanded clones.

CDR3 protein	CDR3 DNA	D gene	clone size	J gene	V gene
CASSIGVGYGYTF	TGTGCCAGTAGTATCGGGGTCGGCTATGGCTACACCTTC	-	medium-sized	TRBJ1-2	TRBV19
CASSPGLAELYEQYF	TGTGCCAGCAGCCCGGGACTAGCGGAGCTCTACGAGCAGTACTTC	TRBD2	medium-sized	TRBJ2-7	TRBV5-4
CASSTGQGAWYEQYF	TGTGCCAGTAGTACGGGCCAGGGGGCGTGGTACGAGCAGTACTTC	TRBD1	medium-sized	TRBJ2-7	TRBV19
CASSEALPLRNTEAFF	TGTGCCAGCAGTGAAGCGCTGCCTCTCCGGAACACTGAAGCTTTCTTT	-	-	TRBJ1-1	TRBV6-1
CASSLGSVGEQYF	TGTGCCAGCAGTTTAGGGTCCGTAGGCGAGCAGTACTTC	-	-	TRBJ2-7	TRBV27
CATSGTGGGEQYF	TGTGCCACCTCCGGGACAGGGGGCGGCGAGCAGTACTTC	TRBD1	few	TRBJ2-7	TRBV6-5
CASREGIFAESFF	TGTGCCAGCAGAGAGGGAATATTCGCTGAATCTTTCTTT	-	once	TRBJ1-1	TRBV27
CASSYGARVETQYF	TGTGCCAGCTCTTACGGGGCCAGGGTGGAGACCCAGTACTTC	-	medium-sized	TRBJ2-5	TRBV6-5
CASSTGLAGANTGELFF	TGCGCCAGCAGCACGGGACTAGCGGGGGCGAACACCGGGGAGCTGTTTTTT	TRBD2	-	TRBJ2-2	TRBV5-1
CASSPGPGLAGRSSYNEQFF	TGTGCCAGCTCACCGGGTCCGGGACTAGCGGGACGGAGCTCCTACAATGAGCAGTTCTTC	TRBD2	-	TRBJ2-1	TRBV18
CSLPGLAGGHEQFF	TGCAGCTTACCGGGACTAGCGGGAGGACATGAGCAGTTCTTC	TRBD2	medium-sized	TRBJ2-1	TRBV29-1
CASSYSRPSGREGGSNQPQHF	TGTGCCAGCAGTTACTCGAGACCGTCGGGCAGGGAAGGGGGAAGCAATCAGCCCCAGCATTTT	-	-	TRBJ1-5	TRBV6-5
CASSLAGQPNEQFF	TGTGCCAGCAGCTTAGCGGGTCAGCCAAATGAGCAGTTCTTC	-	few	TRBJ2-1	TRBV7-2
CASSSPGQGQIEAFF	TGTGCCAGCAGTTCCCCTGGGCAGGGTCAGATTGAAGCTTTCTTT	-	-	TRBJ1-1	TRBV27
CASSIPDRGSSPLHF	TGTGCCAGTAGTATCCCGGACAGGGGGAGTTCACCCCTCCACTTT	TRBD1	-	TRBJ1-6	TRBV19
CASSLKPDRMNNEQFF	TGTGCCAGCAGCTTGAAGCCGGACAGGATGAACAATGAGCAGTTCTTC	TRBD1	medium-sized	TRBJ2-1	TRBV5-6
CASTPIWASDSPLHF	TGTGCCAGCACCCCTATCTGGGCGTCCGACTCACCCCTCCACTTT	-	medium-sized	TRBJ1-6	TRBV6-2/TRBV6-3
CAISEQGVGANVLTF	TGTGCCATCAGTGAGCAGGGGGTTGGGGCCAACGTCCTGACTTTC	TRBD1	-	TRBJ2-6	TRBV10-3
CASTTRGPATSDTQYF	TGCGCCAGCACCACTCGCGGCCCCGCCACAAGCGATACGCAGTATTTT	-	few	TRBJ2-3	TRBV5-1
CASSDPGTPTVNTEAFF	TGTGCCAGCAGTGACCCCGGGACCCCAACGGTGAACACTGAAGCTTTCTTT	-	-	TRBJ1-1	TRBV12-3/TRBV12-4
CASSPADGTGDEQFF	TGTGCCAGCTCACCAGCAGATGGGACTGGCGATGAGCAGTTCTTC	-	medium-sized	TRBJ2-1	TRBV18
CSARDPLQGKKANVLTF	TGCAGTGCTAGAGATCCCCTACAGGGGAAAAAGGCCAACGTCCTGACTTTC	TRBD1	-	TRBJ2-6	TRBV20-1
CASKDNSYTDTQYF	TGCGCCAGCAAGGACAACAGTTACACAGATACGCAGTATTTT	-	once	TRBJ2-3	TRBV10-2
CASSSGGTDTQYF	TGCGCCAGCAGTAGCGGGGGAACCGATACGCAGTATTTT	TRBD2	-	TRBJ2-3	TRBV10-1
CASSYVGYGYTF	TGTGCCAGCAGTTACGTGGGGTATGGCTACACCTTC	-	medium-sized	TRBJ1-2	TRBV6-2/TRBV6-3
CASSLNELTGASQPQHF	TGTGCCAGCAGCTTAAATGAGCTGACAGGGGCATCTCAGCCCCAGCATTTT	TRBD1	few	TRBJ1-5	TRBV7-2
CASSRLADEQYF	TGTGCCAGCTCCCGACTAGCGGACGAGCAGTACTTC	TRBD2	medium-sized	TRBJ2-7	TRBV6-2/TRBV6-3
CATSDGGLAGDAEQFF	TGTGCCACCAGTGATGGGGGACTAGCGGGAGATGCTGAGCAGTTCTTC	TRBD2	-	TRBJ2-1	TRBV24-1
CASRSHGNTEAFF	TGTGCCAGCCGATCTCACGGGAACACTGAAGCTTTCTTT	-	-	TRBJ1-1	TRBV6-5
CASSLIRGRDEKLFF	TGCGCCAGCAGCTTGATAAGGGGGCGCGATGAAAAACTGTTTTTT	TRBD1	-	TRBJ1-4	TRBV5-1
CASSYNGGLITEAFF	TGTGCCAGCAGTTATAACGGCGGCTTGATCACTGAAGCTTTCTTT	-	few	TRBJ1-1	TRBV6-5
CASSLWLAGDSNTGELFF	TGTGCCAGCAGTTTATGGCTAGCGGGAGACTCCAACACCGGGGAGCTGTTTTTT	TRBD2	medium-sized	TRBJ2-2	TRBV27
CASSQGSGANVLTF	TGCGCCAGCAGTCAAGGGTCTGGGGCCAACGTCCTGACTTTC	-	-	TRBJ2-6	TRBV23-1
CASSDSGGGETQYF	TGCGCCAGCAGCGATTCCGGGGGGGGAGAGACCCAGTACTTC	TRBD2	-	TRBJ2-5	TRBV5-1
CAISPDPAGTQYF	TGTGCCATCAGTCCGGACCCGGCGGGGACCCAGTACTTC	-	-	TRBJ2-5	TRBV10-3
CASSHPPGGTSNVEQFF	TGTGCCAGCAGCCACCCACCGGGGGGGACTAGTAATGTTGAGCAGTTCTTC	TRBD2	-	TRBJ2-1	TRBV4-2
CSASARTGDSYNEQFF	TGCAGTGCTAGCGCGAGGACAGGTGACTCCTACAATGAGCAGTTCTTC	TRBD1	few	TRBJ2-1	TRBV20-1
CASSDVGSATQYF	TGTGCCAGCAGTGACGTGGGTTCCGCGACGCAGTATTTT	-	-	TRBJ2-3	TRBV6-6
CASSLRGENQPQHF	TGTGCCAGCAGTCTCCGGGGAGAGAATCAGCCCCAGCATTTT	-	-	TRBJ1-5	TRBV6-2/TRBV6-3
CASSTPNYGYTF	TGTGCCAGTAGTACGCCTAACTATGGCTACACCTTC	-	medium-sized	TRBJ1-2	TRBV19